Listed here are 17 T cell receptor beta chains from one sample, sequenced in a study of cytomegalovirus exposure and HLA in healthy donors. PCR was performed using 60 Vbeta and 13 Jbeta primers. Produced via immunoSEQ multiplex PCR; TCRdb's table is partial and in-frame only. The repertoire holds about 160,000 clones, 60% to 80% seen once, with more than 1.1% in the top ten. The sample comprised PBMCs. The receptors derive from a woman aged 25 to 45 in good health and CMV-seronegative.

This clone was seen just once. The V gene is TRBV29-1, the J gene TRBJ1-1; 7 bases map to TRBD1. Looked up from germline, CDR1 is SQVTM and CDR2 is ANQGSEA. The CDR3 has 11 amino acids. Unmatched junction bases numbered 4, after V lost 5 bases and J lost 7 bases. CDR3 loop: CSVKGGDEAFF. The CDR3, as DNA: TGCAGCGTTAAAGGGGGCGATGAAGCTTTCTTT.

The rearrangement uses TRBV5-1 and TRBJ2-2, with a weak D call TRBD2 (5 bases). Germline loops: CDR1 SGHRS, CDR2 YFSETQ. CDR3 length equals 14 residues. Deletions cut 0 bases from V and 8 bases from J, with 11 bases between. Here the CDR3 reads CASSLARGLGELFF. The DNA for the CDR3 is TGCGCCAGCAGCTTGGCCCGGGGTCTGGGGGAGCTGTTTTTT.

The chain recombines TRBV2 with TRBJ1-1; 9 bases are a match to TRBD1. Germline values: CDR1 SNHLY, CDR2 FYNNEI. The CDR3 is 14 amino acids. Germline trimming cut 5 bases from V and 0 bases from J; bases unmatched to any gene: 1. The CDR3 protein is CASSRTGVNTEAFF. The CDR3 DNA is TGTGCCAGCAGTCGGACAGGGGTGAACACTGAAGCTTTCTTT.

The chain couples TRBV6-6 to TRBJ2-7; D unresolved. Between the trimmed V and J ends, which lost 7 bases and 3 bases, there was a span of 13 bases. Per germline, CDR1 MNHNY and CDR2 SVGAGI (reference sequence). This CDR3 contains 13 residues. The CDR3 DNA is TGTGCCAGCAAGAGGTATGGAATCTACGAGCAGTACTTC. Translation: CASKRYGIYEQYF.

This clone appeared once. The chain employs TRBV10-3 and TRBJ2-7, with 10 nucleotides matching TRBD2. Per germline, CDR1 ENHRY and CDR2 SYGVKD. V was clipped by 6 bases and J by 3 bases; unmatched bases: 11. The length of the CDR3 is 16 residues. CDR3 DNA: TGTGCCATCAGCGCGGGTCCGAGCGGGGGGGACTACGAGCAGTACTTC. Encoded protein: CAISAGPSGGDYEQYF.

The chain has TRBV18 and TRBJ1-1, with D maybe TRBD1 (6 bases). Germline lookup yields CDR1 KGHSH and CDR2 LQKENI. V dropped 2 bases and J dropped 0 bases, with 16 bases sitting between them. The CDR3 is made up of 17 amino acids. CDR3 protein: CASSPRAGDLMNTEAFF. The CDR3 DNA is TGTGCCAGCTCACCAAGGGCAGGGGATTTAATGAACACTGAAGCTTTCTTT. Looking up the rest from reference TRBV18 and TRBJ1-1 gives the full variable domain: NAGVMQNPRHLVRRRGQEARLRCSPMKGHSHVYWYRQLPEEGLKFMVYLQKENIIDESGMPKERFSAEFPKEGPSILRIQQVVRGDSAAYFCASSPRAGDLMNTEAFFGQGTRLTVV.

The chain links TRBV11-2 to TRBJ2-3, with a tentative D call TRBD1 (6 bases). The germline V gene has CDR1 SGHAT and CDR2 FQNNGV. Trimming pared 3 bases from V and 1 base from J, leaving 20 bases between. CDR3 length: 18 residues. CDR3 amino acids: CASSLGAQGWFGTDTQYF. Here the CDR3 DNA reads TGTGCCAGCAGCTTGGGAGCACAGGGATGGTTTGGCACAGATACGCAGTATTTT. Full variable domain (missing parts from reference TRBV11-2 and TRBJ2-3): EAGVAQSPRYKIIEKRQSVAFWCNPISGHATLYWYQQILGQGPKLLIQFQNNGVVDDSQLPKDRFSAERLKGVDSTLKIQPAKLEDSAVYLCASSLGAQGWFGTDTQYFGPGTRLTVL.

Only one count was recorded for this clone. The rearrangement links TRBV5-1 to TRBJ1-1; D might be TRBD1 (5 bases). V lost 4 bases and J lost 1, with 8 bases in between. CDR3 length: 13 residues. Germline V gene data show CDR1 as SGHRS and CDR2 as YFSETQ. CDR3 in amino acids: CASSITGNTEAFF. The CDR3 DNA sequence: TGCGCCAGCAGCATCACAGGGAACACTGAAGCTTTCTTT.

In nucleotides, the CDR3 is TGTGCCAGCAGCTGGGTGGCGGGCGGAGGGGAGCAGTACTTC. Its protein is CASSWVAGGGEQYF. The chain couples TRBV5-4 to TRBJ2-5; possibly TRBD2 for D (6 bases). The CDR3 is 14 amino acids. The V end lost 3 bases, the J end lost 11 bases, and 20 bases lay between the germline ends. Germline CDR1 is SGHNT and CDR2 is YYREEE (reference sequence).

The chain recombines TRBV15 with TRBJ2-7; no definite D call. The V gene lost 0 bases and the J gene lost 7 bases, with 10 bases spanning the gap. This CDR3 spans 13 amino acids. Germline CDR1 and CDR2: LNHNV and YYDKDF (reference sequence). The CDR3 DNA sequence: TGTGCCACCAGCAGAGATCCTACCCCAGAGCAGTACTTC. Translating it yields CATSRDPTPEQYF. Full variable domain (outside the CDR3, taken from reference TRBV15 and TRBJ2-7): DAMVIQNPRYQVTQFGKPVTLSCSQTLNHNVMYWYQQKSSQAPKLLFHYYDKDFNNEADTPDNFQSRRPNTSFCFLDIRSPGLGDTAMYLCATSRDPTPEQYFGPGTRLTVT.

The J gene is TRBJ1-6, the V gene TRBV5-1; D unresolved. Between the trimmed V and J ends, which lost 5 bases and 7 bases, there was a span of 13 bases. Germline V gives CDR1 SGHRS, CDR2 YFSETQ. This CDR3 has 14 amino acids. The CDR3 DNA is TGCGCCAGCAGTACGGAGTCGAGCAATTCACCCCTCCACTTT. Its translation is CASSTESSNSPLHF.

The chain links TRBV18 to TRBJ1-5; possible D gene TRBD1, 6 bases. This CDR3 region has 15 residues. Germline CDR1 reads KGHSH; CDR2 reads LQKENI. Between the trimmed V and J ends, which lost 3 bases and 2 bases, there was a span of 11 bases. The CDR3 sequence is CASSPGKGGNQPQHF. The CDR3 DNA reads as TGTGCCAGCTCACCTGGCAAGGGGGGCAATCAGCCCCAGCATTTT.

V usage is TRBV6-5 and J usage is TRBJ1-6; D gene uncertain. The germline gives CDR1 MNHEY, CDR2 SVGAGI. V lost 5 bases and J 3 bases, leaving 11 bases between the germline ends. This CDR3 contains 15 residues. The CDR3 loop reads CASSARGFYNSPLHF. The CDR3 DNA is TGTGCCAGCAGTGCCCGAGGGTTCTATAATTCACCCCTCCACTTT.

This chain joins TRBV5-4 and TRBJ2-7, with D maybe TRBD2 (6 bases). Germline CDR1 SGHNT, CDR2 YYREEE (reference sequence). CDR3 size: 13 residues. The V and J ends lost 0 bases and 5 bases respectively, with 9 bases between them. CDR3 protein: CASSLGRDDEQYF. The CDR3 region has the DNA TGTGCCAGCAGCTTGGGGAGGGACGACGAGCAGTACTTC.

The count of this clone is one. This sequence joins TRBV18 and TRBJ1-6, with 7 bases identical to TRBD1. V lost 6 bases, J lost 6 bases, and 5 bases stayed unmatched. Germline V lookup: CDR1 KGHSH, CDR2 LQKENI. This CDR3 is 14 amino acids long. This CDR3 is CASSLGQANSPLHF. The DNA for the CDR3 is TGTGCCAGCTCTCTCGGACAGGCTAATTCACCCCTCCACTTT.

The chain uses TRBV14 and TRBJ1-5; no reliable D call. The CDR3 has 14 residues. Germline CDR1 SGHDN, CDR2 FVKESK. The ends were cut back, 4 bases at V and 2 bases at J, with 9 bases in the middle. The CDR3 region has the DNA TGTGCCAGCAGCCCAATGGGCGGCAATCAGCCCCAGCATTTT. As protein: CASSPMGGNQPQHF. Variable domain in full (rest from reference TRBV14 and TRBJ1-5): EAGVTQFPSHSVIEKGQTVTLRCDPISGHDNLYWYRRVMGKEIKFLLHFVKESKQDESGMPNNRFLAERTGGTYSTLKVQPAELEDSGVYFCASSPMGGNQPQHFGDGTRLSIL.

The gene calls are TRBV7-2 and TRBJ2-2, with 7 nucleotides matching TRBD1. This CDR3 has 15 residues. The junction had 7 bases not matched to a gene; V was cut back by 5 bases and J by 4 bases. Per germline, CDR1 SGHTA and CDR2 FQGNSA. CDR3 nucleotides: TGTGCCAGCAGCCCGAGACAGGGAAGCACCGGGGAGCTGTTTTTT. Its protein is CASSPRQGSTGELFF.